These 6 T cell receptor beta chains were all obtained from the same sample, sequenced in a study of blood T cell repertoires in COVID-19. Some clones are missing from TCRdb's copy, which holds only in-frame ones; the method was immunoSEQ multiplex PCR. Of fewer than 40,000 clones listed, over 75% were seen once; the top ten hold 25% to 35%. Source material: peripheral blood. These receptor sequences come from a man in his 60s with acute or convalescent COVID-19.

This clone was recorded only once. The rearrangement joins TRBV11-3 to TRBJ1-1, with a tentative D call TRBD1 (6 bases). Germline V CDR1 and CDR2: SGHNT, YENEEA. V gave up 0 bases and J gave up 7 bases, with 12 bases separating them. This CDR3 is built from 14 residues. The CDR3 nucleotides read TGTGCCAGCAGCTTAGAAGGGGGTAGGGTTGAAGCTTTCTTT. Translation: CASSLEGGRVEAFF. Using reference TRBV11-3 and TRBJ1-1 for the parts outside the CDR3, the full variable domain is EAGVVQSPRYKIIEKKQPVAFWCNPISGHNTLYWYLQNLGQGPELLIRYENEEAVDDSQLPKDRFSAERLKGVDSTLKIQPAELGDSAVYLCASSLEGGRVEAFFGQGTRLTVV.

The J gene is TRBJ1-6, the V gene TRBV5-6, with D possibly TRBD1 on 6 matching bases. Germline assignment: CDR1 SGHDT and CDR2 YYEEEE. V dropped 4 bases and J dropped 2 bases, with 16 bases sitting between them. This CDR3 is built from 17 residues. The CDR3 sequence is CASSEDSLGTYNSPLHF. As DNA, the CDR3 is TGTGCCAGCAGCGAGGACAGCCTGGGGACCTATAATTCACCCCTCCACTTT.

The chain recombines TRBV5-4 with TRBJ1-1, with TRBD1 matching 7 bases. The CDR3 runs 14 residues. Germline CDR1 reads SGHNT; CDR2 reads YYREEE (reference sequence). The trim removed 4 bases at V and 1 base at J, leaving 4 bases unmatched. CDR3 sequence (DNA): TGTGCCAGCAGCGTCGGACAGGAGAACACTGAAGCTTTCTTT. Protein sequence: CASSVGQENTEAFF.

This clone turned up a few times. Other DNA sequences in this sample translate to the same CDR3. The chain carries TRBV7-2 and TRBJ2-7, with 8 bases identical to TRBD1. J gave up 3 bases and V 4 bases, and 8 bases lay outside the gene matches. The CDR3 is 15 residues long. Germline CDR1 SGHTA, CDR2 FQGNSA. In DNA form, the CDR3 reads TGTGCCAGCAGCTCTTCCGGGACAGGACTCTACGAGCAGTACTTC. Its protein product is CASSSSGTGLYEQYF.

The chain links TRBV5-1 to TRBJ2-7; 10 bases line up with TRBD1. The CDR3 runs 16 residues. V lost 4 bases to trimming and J lost 6 bases; unmatched junction nucleotides: 13. Per the germline V gene, CDR1 is SGHRS and CDR2 is YFSETQ. CDR3 sequence reads: CASSPAPRQGAREQYF. The CDR3 region has the DNA TGCGCCAGCAGCCCTGCCCCGCGACAGGGGGCTCGCGAGCAGTACTTC.

The chain joins TRBV10-1 to TRBJ1-3, with no clear D. Trimming cost V 3 bases and J 0 bases, with 12 bases left between them. Germline CDR1 WNHNN, CDR2 SYGVQD (reference sequence). The CDR3 contains 16 residues. CDR3 sequence reads: CASSDGRSFSGNTIYF. CDR3 DNA: TGCGCCAGCAGTGATGGCAGGTCGTTCTCTGGAAACACCATATATTTT.